These T cell receptor beta chains were read from a single sample in a study of radiotherapy plus CTLA-4 blockade in lung cancer. Measured with immunoSEQ multiplex PCR; TCRdb has only the in-frame clones, and not every one. The sample contains more than 90,000 clones, about 86% of which appear only once. The input for sequencing was peripheral blood, taken from a patient treated with radiotherapy plus ipilimumab. The receptors were gathered from a human donor with non-small cell lung cancer that progressed on radiotherapy plus ipilimumab. Each CDR3 is given with its conserved first and last residue. Each record gives: J gene, D gene, clone size, V gene, CDR3 protein, CDR3 DNA. D genes are given only for firm matches. The listing skips clone size in some rows; elsewhere it reads once, few, many or a size class.

j_call: TRBJ2-1; d_call: TRBD2; clone_size: -; v_call: TRBV27; cdr3_aa: CASKKPSGRAGEQFF; cdr3_nt: TGTGCCAGCAAGAAGCCTAGCGGGAGGGCGGGTGAGCAGTTCTTC
j_call: TRBJ1-4; d_call: -; clone_size: -; v_call: TRBV6-1; cdr3_aa: CASSEGQARPFNEKLFF; cdr3_nt: TGTGCCAGCAGTGAAGGACAGGCCCGGCCTTTTAATGAAAAACTGTTTTTT
j_call: TRBJ1-1; d_call: -; clone_size: -; v_call: TRBV18; cdr3_aa: CASSPQVSEAFF; cdr3_nt: TGTGCCAGCTCACCACAAGTAAGCGAAGCTTTCTTT
j_call: TRBJ2-3; d_call: TRBD2; clone_size: -; v_call: TRBV7-9; cdr3_aa: CASSTTSGSTDTQYF; cdr3_nt: TGTGCCAGCAGCACAACTAGCGGGAGCACAGATACGCAGTATTTT
j_call: TRBJ2-5; d_call: -; clone_size: -; v_call: TRBV2; cdr3_aa: CASRRRVAQETQYF; cdr3_nt: TGTGCCAGCCGCAGGAGGGTAGCCCAAGAGACCCAGTACTTC
j_call: TRBJ2-7; d_call: -; clone_size: -; v_call: TRBV9; cdr3_aa: CASSVGFRVTNEQYF; cdr3_nt: TGTGCCAGCAGCGTAGGTTTCAGGGTGACGAACGAGCAGTACTTC
j_call: TRBJ2-7; d_call: -; clone_size: -; v_call: TRBV7-6; cdr3_aa: CASSRSAPDEQYF; cdr3_nt: TGTGCCAGCAGCCGAAGCGCTCCTGACGAGCAGTACTTC
j_call: TRBJ1-1; d_call: TRBD1; clone_size: -; v_call: TRBV30; cdr3_aa: CACRQGMNTEAFF; cdr3_nt: TGTGCCTGTCGACAGGGAATGAACACTGAAGCTTTCTTT
j_call: TRBJ2-7; d_call: -; clone_size: -; v_call: TRBV5-4; cdr3_aa: CASSLASNSYEQYF; cdr3_nt: TGTGCCAGCAGCTTGGCCTCGAACTCCTACGAGCAGTACTTC
j_call: TRBJ1-1; d_call: -; clone_size: -; v_call: TRBV27; cdr3_aa: CASSFGPRAEAFF; cdr3_nt: TGTGCCAGCAGTTTTGGTCCACGAGCTGAAGCTTTCTTT
j_call: TRBJ1-1; d_call: -; clone_size: -; v_call: TRBV5-1; cdr3_aa: CASSLGRPLMNTEAFF; cdr3_nt: TGCGCCAGCAGCTTGGGCAGACCACTGATGAACACTGAAGCTTTCTTT
j_call: TRBJ1-4; d_call: -; clone_size: -; v_call: TRBV19; cdr3_aa: CATRNRATNEKLFF; cdr3_nt: TGTGCCACCCGAAACAGAGCAACTAATGAAAAACTGTTTTTT
j_call: TRBJ2-5; d_call: -; clone_size: -; v_call: TRBV21-1; cdr3_aa: CASSMGWAGKVETQYF; cdr3_nt: TGTGCCAGCAGCATGGGGTGGGCAGGGAAGGTTGAGACCCAGTACTTC
j_call: TRBJ2-1; d_call: TRBD2; clone_size: -; v_call: TRBV6-5; cdr3_aa: CASRGSYNEQFF; cdr3_nt: TGTGCCAGCCGCGGGAGCTACAATGAGCAGTTCTTC
j_call: TRBJ2-3; d_call: -; clone_size: few; v_call: TRBV2; cdr3_aa: CASSVRDTQYF; cdr3_nt: TGTGCCAGCAGCGTCCGTGATACGCAGTATTTT
j_call: TRBJ1-1; d_call: TRBD1; clone_size: -; v_call: TRBV9; cdr3_aa: CASSVAGGALSQNTEAFF; cdr3_nt: TGTGCCAGCAGCGTAGCAGGGGGGGCGTTATCTCAGAACACTGAAGCTTTCTTT
j_call: TRBJ1-4; d_call: -; clone_size: -; v_call: TRBV5-6; cdr3_aa: CASSLGGFGSTNEKLFF; cdr3_nt: TGTGCCAGCAGCTTGGGGGGGTTTGGCTCAACTAATGAAAAACTGTTTTTT
j_call: TRBJ1-2; d_call: -; clone_size: -; v_call: TRBV6-5; cdr3_aa: CASSYSGSNYGYTF; cdr3_nt: TGTGCCAGCAGTTACTCTGGGTCGAACTATGGCTACACCTTC
j_call: TRBJ2-5; d_call: TRBD2; clone_size: -; v_call: TRBV5-1; cdr3_aa: CASRRSGSGLQETQYF; cdr3_nt: TGCGCCAGCAGGAGGTCGGGTAGCGGGCTTCAAGAGACCCAGTACTTC
j_call: TRBJ1-2; d_call: -; clone_size: -; v_call: TRBV5-6; cdr3_aa: CASSAGTLGIYGYTF; cdr3_nt: TGTGCCAGCAGCGCCGGGACTCTGGGTATCTATGGCTACACCTTC
j_call: TRBJ2-3; d_call: -; clone_size: -; v_call: TRBV5-6; cdr3_aa: CASSWAGLRADTQYF; cdr3_nt: TGTGCCAGCAGCTGGGCGGGACTGCGCGCAGATACGCAGTATTTT
j_call: TRBJ1-1; d_call: -; clone_size: -; v_call: TRBV19; cdr3_aa: CASSIDPKSMNTEAFF; cdr3_nt: TGTGCCAGTAGTATAGACCCGAAGAGCATGAACACTGAAGCTTTCTTT
j_call: TRBJ2-2; d_call: TRBD2; clone_size: -; v_call: TRBV5-1; cdr3_aa: CASSWGLAQNTGELFF; cdr3_nt: TGCGCCAGCAGCTGGGGACTAGCGCAAAACACCGGGGAGCTGTTTTTT
j_call: TRBJ2-7; d_call: -; clone_size: -; v_call: TRBV27; cdr3_aa: CASSSGLSGLSGAYEQYF; cdr3_nt: TGTGCCAGCAGTTCGGGGCTCTCGGGACTCAGTGGGGCCTACGAGCAGTACTTC
j_call: TRBJ2-1; d_call: -; clone_size: -; v_call: TRBV6-1; cdr3_aa: CASKEGGSYNEQFF; cdr3_nt: TGTGCCAGCAAGGAGGGGGGCTCCTACAATGAGCAGTTCTTC
j_call: TRBJ1-3; d_call: -; clone_size: -; v_call: TRBV27; cdr3_aa: CASSLSSEGPSGGNTIYF; cdr3_nt: TGTGCCAGCAGTTTATCATCCGAAGGGCCCTCGGGGGGAAACACCATATATTTT
j_call: TRBJ2-7; d_call: -; clone_size: -; v_call: TRBV6-6; cdr3_aa: CASTSGVESSYEQYF; cdr3_nt: TGTGCCAGCACCTCTGGGGTCGAAAGCTCCTACGAGCAGTACTTC
j_call: TRBJ2-1; d_call: -; clone_size: -; v_call: TRBV2; cdr3_aa: CASSDGVGYNEQFF; cdr3_nt: TGTGCCAGCAGTGACGGGGTCGGCTACAATGAGCAGTTCTTC
j_call: TRBJ2-7; d_call: TRBD1; clone_size: -; v_call: TRBV4-2; cdr3_aa: CASSQESGQGSYEQYF; cdr3_nt: TGTGCCAGCAGCCAAGAATCGGGACAGGGATCCTACGAGCAGTACTTC
j_call: TRBJ2-6; d_call: -; clone_size: -; v_call: TRBV30; cdr3_aa: CAWSVGVTSGANVLTF; cdr3_nt: TGTGCCTGGAGTGTTGGAGTCACCTCTGGGGCCAACGTCCTGACTTTC
j_call: TRBJ1-2; d_call: -; clone_size: -; v_call: TRBV14; cdr3_aa: CASSDDEFLSQGYTF; cdr3_nt: TGTGCCAGCAGCGACGACGAATTCTTGTCCCAGGGCTACACCTTC
j_call: TRBJ1-5; d_call: TRBD1; clone_size: -; v_call: TRBV6-6; cdr3_aa: CASIPGQGYQPQHF; cdr3_nt: TGTGCCAGCATTCCGGGACAGGGGTATCAGCCCCAGCATTTT